These 28 T cell receptor beta chains were sequenced from one sample in a study of early T cells in non-severe SARS-CoV-2 infection. TCRdb reprocessed the 5' RACE reads with MiXCR, giving one entry per CDR3 protein. The sample lists around 44,000 distinct CDR3 sequences; approximately 6.5% were seen once. The input for sequencing was whole blood, taken at baseline. The receptors come from an adult who was a healthcare worker with PCR-confirmed SARS-CoV-2 infection or an uninfected control (not recorded which).

The chain links TRBV7-2 to TRBJ2-3, with 7 bases identical to TRBD2. The length of the CDR3 is 16 residues. Germline CDR1 reads SGHTA; CDR2 reads FQGNSA. Unmatched junction bases numbered 8, after V lost 1 base and J lost 4 bases. CDR3 DNA sequence: TGTGCCAGCAGCTTAGGGGCGGGAGTGAGGTCAGATACGCAGTATTTT. As protein: CASSLGAGVRSDTQYF.

This clonotype was seen more than once but under ten times. The chain recombines TRBV7-2 with TRBJ2-3, with D perhaps TRBD2 (6 bases). Trimming took off 4 bases at V and 1 base at J, with 6 bases between the two ends. Per the germline V gene, CDR1 is SGHTA and CDR2 is FQGNSA. The CDR3 totals 13 residues. CDR3: CASSSSGTDTQYF. In nucleotides, the CDR3 is TGTGCCAGCAGCTCTAGCGGCACAGATACGCAGTATTTT.

This clonotype was counted many times. V is TRBV12-3 or TRBV12-4 and J is TRBJ2-2, with TRBD1 identical over 10 bases. CDR3 size: 14 residues. The ends lost 7 bases at V and 6 bases at J; junction bases unmatched: 5. This CDR3 reads CASKGTGAAGELFF. The CDR3, as DNA: TGTGCCAGCAAAGGGACAGGGGCCGCCGGGGAGCTGTTTTTT.

In its sample, this clonotype was seen many times. The V and J genes are TRBV7-8 and TRBJ2-3; possible D gene TRBD1, 6 bases. The V end was cut by 5 bases, the J end by 5 bases, with 11 bases between. CDR3 length: 13 residues. Germline assignment: CDR1 SGHVS and CDR2 FQNEAQ. The CDR3 DNA follows: TGTGCCAGCAGCCTACAGGGTGAAGATACGCAGTATTTT. Translated, it gives CASSLQGEDTQYF.

The J gene is TRBJ1-2, the V gene TRBV6-5; D ambiguous. The CDR3 runs to 16 residues. Germline V CDR1 and CDR2: MNHEY, SVGAGI. Trimming pared 2 bases from V and 4 bases from J, leaving 17 bases between. The CDR3 DNA follows: TGTGCCAGCAGTTACAAGCCTCTAAGGGAGATCTATGGCTACACCTTC. Translated: CASSYKPLREIYGYTF.

The V gene is TRBV7-2, the J gene TRBJ1-2; D may be TRBD1 (5 bases). The CDR3 runs to 13 residues. Looked up from germline, CDR1 is SGHTA and CDR2 is FQGNSA. V was pared by 5 bases and J by 1 base, with 8 bases between. This CDR3 is CASSPRVNYGYTF. CDR3 DNA: TGTGCCAGCAGCCCCAGGGTTAACTATGGCTACACCTTC.

This clonotype was seen at least ten times. The chain employs TRBV18 and TRBJ2-7; D possibly corresponds to TRBD2 (6 bases). The CDR3 totals 15 residues. The V and J ends lost 0 bases and 4 bases respectively, with 13 bases between them. The germline V gene has CDR1 KGHSH and CDR2 LQKENI. This chain's CDR3 is CASSPPGGTRYEQYF. CDR3 in DNA: TGTGCCAGCTCACCACCGGGCGGGACCCGTTACGAGCAGTACTTC.

This rearrangement joins TRBV12-3 or TRBV12-4 to TRBJ1-4; D is unresolved. The CDR3 runs 12 residues. V was clipped by 5 bases and J by 7 bases, with 8 bases between them. The CDR3 DNA reads as TGTGCCAGCAGTGGCCCCTTTGAAAAACTGTTTTTT. It codes for CASSGPFEKLFF.

In this sample, this clonotype turned up a few times. The chain employs TRBV5-4 and TRBJ2-2; D is ambiguous. Germline CDR1 and CDR2: SGHNT and YYREEE (reference sequence). V gave up 4 bases and J gave up 3 bases, with 16 bases separating them. This CDR3 has 16 amino acids. CDR3 in amino acids: CASSTPRHSDTGELFF. The CDR3 DNA reads TGTGCCAGCAGCACACCTCGCCACAGTGACACCGGGGAGCTGTTTTTT.

This clonotype was seen more than once but under ten times. V and J are TRBV11-1 and TRBJ2-1, with D possibly TRBD2 on 5 matching bases. Germline CDR1 is SGHAT and CDR2 is FQDESV (reference sequence). The CDR3 covers 15 residues. Deletions cut 5 bases from V and 1 base from J, with 12 bases between. CDR3 DNA: TGTGCCAGCAGCCCAGCGGTTCTATCCTACAATGAGCAGTTCTTC. Translated, it gives CASSPAVLSYNEQFF.

At least ten counts were recorded for this clonotype. V and J are TRBV28 and TRBJ2-7; weak D call: TRBD1 (5 bases). Germline V gene lookup returns CDR1 MDHEN and CDR2 SYDVKM. The V gene lost 3 bases and the J gene lost 3 bases, with 12 bases spanning the gap. This CDR3 comprises 14 residues. CDR3 region: CASSFTGHLYEQYF. The CDR3 DNA sequence: TGTGCCAGCAGTTTTACAGGACATCTCTACGAGCAGTACTTC.

The chain combines TRBV7-2 with TRBJ1-6; D is unclear. Looked up from germline, CDR1 is SGHTA and CDR2 is FQGNSA. The V gene lost 1 base and the J gene lost 7 bases, with 11 bases spanning the gap. The CDR3 is 15 amino acids. The CDR3 DNA reads TGTGCCAGCAGCTTAGGCGGTGTTCAGAATTCACCCCTCCACTTT. Amino acids: CASSLGGVQNSPLHF.

This clonotype came up many times. The genes are TRBV29-1 and TRBJ1-2, with D hard to call. The CDR3 covers 11 residues. Germline V gene sequence: CDR1 SQVTM, CDR2 ANQGSEA. The V and J ends lost 5 bases and 3 bases respectively, with 7 bases between them. The CDR3 protein is CSVMTDYGYTF. The CDR3 DNA follows: TGCAGCGTTATGACTGACTATGGCTACACCTTC.

This clonotype came up many times. This sequence joins TRBV11-2 and TRBJ2-3; the match to TRBD2 covers 9 bases. This CDR3 region has 16 residues. V shed 5 bases, J shed 2 bases, and the junction held 8 bases outside the gene matches. Germline V gene lookup returns CDR1 SGHAT and CDR2 FQNNGV. The CDR3 protein is CASSKSGRRATDTQYF. CDR3 in DNA: TGTGCCAGCAGCAAGAGCGGGAGGAGGGCCACAGATACGCAGTATTTT.

This clonotype was recorded many times. This rearrangement joins TRBV12-3 or TRBV12-4 to TRBJ2-7; D remains ambiguous. V gave up 6 bases and J gave up 7 bases, with 10 bases separating them. This CDR3 has 11 amino acids. The CDR3 nucleotides are TGTGCCAGCAGCCAGGACGAGGAGCAGTACTTC. Amino acids: CASSQDEEQYF.

The chain carries TRBV2 and TRBJ2-1; 10 nucleotides match TRBD2. The V and J ends lost 4 bases and 2 bases, in that order; junction bases with no gene match: 8. CDR3 length: 17 residues. Germline V gene lookup returns CDR1 SNHLY and CDR2 FYNNEI. CDR3 sequence (DNA): TGTGCCAGCAGTGCTGGTACGGGACTAGCGACCTACAATGAGCAGTTCTTC. Translation: CASSAGTGLATYNEQFF.

This clonotype appeared many times. The V call is TRBV7-9, the J call TRBJ2-1; a weak D match, TRBD2 (6 bases). V was clipped by 1 base and J by 9 bases, with 10 bases between them. The germline V gene has CDR1 SEHNR and CDR2 FQNEAQ (reference sequence). CDR3 length: 13 residues. The CDR3 loop is CASSLEAGSEQFF. CDR3 in DNA: TGTGCCAGCAGCTTAGAAGCCGGGAGTGAGCAGTTCTTC.

This clonotype was recorded a few times. The rearrangement links TRBV10-3 to TRBJ2-3; TRBD2 aligns across 10 bases. V was clipped by 7 bases and J by 4 bases; unmatched bases: 5. Germline CDR1 and CDR2: ENHRY and SYGVKD. The CDR3 sequence is 14 residues long. The DNA of the CDR3 is TGTGCCATCATGAGAGCGGGAGGGCCAGATACGCAGTATTTT. This encodes CAIMRAGGPDTQYF.

The sample holds a few counts of this clonotype. The rearrangement uses TRBV20-1 and TRBJ2-1; D may correspond to TRBD1 or TRBD2 (5 bases each). Germline-derived CDR1 and CDR2 are DFQATT and SNEGSKA (reference sequence). V was shortened by 6 bases and J by 9 bases, with 18 bases between the two germline ends. This CDR3 is built from 13 residues. For the CDR3, the DNA is TGCAGTGCCTTGAGGGGTTCCCCGGGTGAGCAGTTCTTC. Protein: CSALRGSPGEQFF.

This clonotype has at least ten counts. V gene TRBV28 combines with J gene TRBJ2-1; D could derive from TRBD1 or TRBD2 (5 bases each). The germline V and J ends were trimmed by 3 bases and 8 bases, with 8 bases remaining between them. Germline CDR1 and CDR2: MDHEN and SYDVKM. CDR3 length: 12 residues. The DNA of the CDR3 is TGTGCCAGCAGTTTGATGGGGGATGAGCAGTTCTTC. This gives the protein CASSLMGDEQFF.

There are a few counts of this clonotype. The rearrangement uses TRBV20-1 and TRBJ1-4, with D unclear. The CDR3 has 12 residues. Germline V gene data show CDR1 as DFQATT and CDR2 as SNEGSKA (reference sequence). CDR3 in DNA: TGCGGAACCTCGGAGCAAACCCAAAAACTGTTTTTT. Protein product: CGTSEQTQKLFF.

This clonotype showed up many times. CDR3 protein: CASTSLWRGQNTEAFF. CDR3 nucleotides: TGTGCCAGCACCTCCCTTTGGCGGGGACAGAACACTGAAGCTTTCTTT. V is TRBV6-4 and J is TRBJ1-1; weak D call: TRBD1 (6 bases). The germline V gene encodes CDR1 MRHNA and CDR2 SNTAGT. V was trimmed by 7 bases and J by 1 base, leaving 19 bases between them. CDR3 length: 16 residues.

This clonotype was observed a few times. This chain uses TRBV6-1 with TRBJ2-3, with TRBD2 identical over 7 bases. Germline V CDR1 and CDR2: MNHNS, SASEGT. V dropped 6 bases and J dropped 4; count of bases not matched to a gene: 7. The CDR3 length is 14 residues. The CDR3 region is CASRSGEYSDTQYF. The CDR3 DNA reads as TGTGCCAGCAGGAGCGGGGAATATTCAGATACGCAGTATTTT.

CDR3 amino acids: CASLRTAKAYGYTF. In nucleotides, the CDR3 is TGTGCCAGTCTCCGGACAGCAAAGGCCTATGGCTACACCTTC. This chain connects TRBV6-5 to TRBJ1-2; D is perhaps TRBD1 (6 bases). Germline-derived CDR1 and CDR2 are MNHEY and SVGAGI. The CDR3 sequence is 14 residues long. V lost 9 bases and J 4 bases, leaving 18 bases between the germline ends.

This clonotype was seen a few times. V is TRBV12-3 or TRBV12-4 and J is TRBJ2-7; possible D gene TRBD2, 5 bases. The CDR3 is made up of 14 amino acids. V shed 4 bases and J shed 1 base, with 11 bases lying between them. CDR3 DNA sequence: TGTGCCAGCAGTTCCGGAGGACCTTCCTACGAGCAGTACTTC. Its protein is CASSSGGPSYEQYF.

This clonotype was detected a few times. The chain links TRBV19 to TRBJ2-1; 9 bases fit TRBD1. Unmatched junction bases numbered 5, after V lost 4 bases and J lost 1 base. The CDR3 spans 16 residues. Per the germline V gene, CDR1 is LNHDA and CDR2 is SQIVND (reference sequence). The DNA of the CDR3 is TGTGCCAGTAGTAAGGGACAGGGTCGATCCTACAATGAGCAGTTCTTC. Its translation is CASSKGQGRSYNEQFF.

Only a few counts were recorded for this clonotype. The V and J genes are TRBV20-1 and TRBJ2-1, with 13 bases matching TRBD2. From germline, CDR1 is DFQATT and CDR2 SNEGSKA (reference sequence). V lost 0 bases, J lost 11 bases, and 19 bases stayed unmatched. The CDR3 contains 19 residues. CDR3 in amino acids: CSARDHLSPGTSGTMKQFF. Here the CDR3 DNA reads TGCAGTGCTAGAGACCACTTATCCCCTGGGACTAGCGGGACAATGAAGCAGTTCTTC.

Ten or more counts support this clonotype. Written as DNA, the CDR3 is TGTGCCAGCAGTTTGAGGGCTAGCGGGAGTCATGCAGATACGCAGTATTTT. Translated, it gives CASSLRASGSHADTQYF. V and J are TRBV12-3 or TRBV12-4 and TRBJ2-3, with 10 bases identical to TRBD2. V lost 3 bases to trimming and J lost 4 bases; unmatched junction nucleotides: 10. The length of the CDR3 is 17 residues.